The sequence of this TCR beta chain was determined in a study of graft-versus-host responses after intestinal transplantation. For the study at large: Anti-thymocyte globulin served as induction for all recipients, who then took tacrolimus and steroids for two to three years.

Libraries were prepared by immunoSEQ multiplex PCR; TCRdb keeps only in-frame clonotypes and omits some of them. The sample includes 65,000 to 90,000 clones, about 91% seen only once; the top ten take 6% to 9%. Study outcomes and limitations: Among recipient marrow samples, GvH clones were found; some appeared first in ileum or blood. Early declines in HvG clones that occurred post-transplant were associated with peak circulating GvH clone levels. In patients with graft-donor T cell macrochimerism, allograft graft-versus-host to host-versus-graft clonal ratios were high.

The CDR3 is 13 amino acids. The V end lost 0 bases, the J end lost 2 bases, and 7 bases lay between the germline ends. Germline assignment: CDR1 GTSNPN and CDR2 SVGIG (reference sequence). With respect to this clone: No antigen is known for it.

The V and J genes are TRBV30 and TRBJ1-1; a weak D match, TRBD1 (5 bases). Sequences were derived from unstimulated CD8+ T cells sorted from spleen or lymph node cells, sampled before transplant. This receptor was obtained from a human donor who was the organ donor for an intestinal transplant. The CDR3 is CAWSVGDNTEAFF. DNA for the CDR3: TGTGCCTGGAGTGTTGGGGACAACACTGAAGCTTTCTTT.